These 5 T cell receptor beta chains share one sample of origin, sequenced in a study of beta chain features in type 1 diabetes. Reverse transcription of all isolated RNA meant that expressed TCRB transcripts were sequenced. TCRdb's copy holds only in-frame clones and misses some; the assay was immunoSEQ multiplex PCR. This sample has fewer than 350,000 clones, with 7.5% to 9.5% found just once. The sample was central memory CD4+ T cells from blood. The receptors were gathered from a woman in her late teens or twenties in good health.

This clone turned up a few times. The chain recombines TRBV7-2 with TRBJ1-1; the D gene is possibly TRBD1 (5 bases). CDR3 size: 16 residues. The germline V gene encodes CDR1 SGHTA and CDR2 FQGNSA. The ends were cut back, 4 bases at V and 1 base at J, with 16 bases in the middle. The CDR3 reads CASSSLGTSRNTEAFF. The CDR3 DNA follows: TGTGCCAGCAGCTCTTTAGGGACTTCAAGGAACACTGAAGCTTTCTTT.

This clone has a handful of counts. The gene calls are TRBV6-4 and TRBJ2-2; D gene unclear. The V and J ends lost 4 bases and 6 bases respectively, with 9 bases between them. This CDR3 is built from 13 residues. Germline lookup yields CDR1 MRHNA and CDR2 SNTAGT. The CDR3 here is CASSGTIAGELFF. The CDR3 nucleotides read TGTGCCAGCAGTGGGACGATTGCCGGGGAGCTGTTTTTT.

This clone appeared a few times. This chain joins TRBV2 and TRBJ1-1; possible D gene TRBD1, 5 bases. The germline V gene encodes CDR1 SNHLY and CDR2 FYNNEI. This CDR3 spans 14 amino acids. V was pared by 3 bases and J by 3 bases, with 11 bases between. The CDR3 here is CASSDQEGYTEAFF. CDR3 nucleotides: TGTGCCAGCAGTGATCAGGAGGGGTACACTGAAGCTTTCTTT.

This clone was seen at least ten times. This sequence joins TRBV7-9 and TRBJ2-1; 10 nucleotides align to TRBD2. Germline values: CDR1 SEHNR, CDR2 FQNEAQ (reference sequence). The CDR3 runs to 13 residues. The junction had 5 bases not matched to a gene; V was cut back by 8 bases and J by 7 bases. Here the CDR3 DNA reads TGTGCCAGCGACCTAGCGGGAGAGAATGAGCAGTTCTTC. Encoded protein: CASDLAGENEQFF.

This clone has only a few counts. The DNA of the CDR3 is TGTGCCAGCAGCGCGGACAGGGAGACTGAAGCTTTCTTT. Translated, it gives CASSADRETEAFF. The J gene is TRBJ1-1, the V gene TRBV7-9, with TRBD1 matching over 8 bases. V lost 5 bases to trimming and J lost 5 bases; unmatched junction nucleotides: 4. This CDR3 has 13 residues. Germline V gene sequence: CDR1 SEHNR, CDR2 FQNEAQ (reference sequence).